This entry lists 29 T cell receptor beta chains sequenced from one sample in a study of identifying expanded T cells in peripheral blood. Assay used: immunoSEQ multiplex PCR; TCRdb lists only in-frame clones, some missing. The sample lists roughly 130,000 clones, approximately 86% occurring once. The sample taken for sequencing was blood. Receptors were obtained from a person aged 18 to 70 in good health.

The chain has TRBV7-9 and TRBJ2-2; 11 bases fit TRBD2. This CDR3 comprises 16 residues. In germline, CDR1 is SEHNR, CDR2 FQNEAQ (reference sequence). Trimming took 4 bases from V and 4 from J; bases not matched to a gene: 5. The CDR3 nucleotides read TGTGCCAGCAGCTGGGCTAGCGGGGGGCCCACCGGGGAGCTGTTTTTT. Protein: CASSWASGGPTGELFF.

The CDR3 here is CASSLSLDSSNQPQHF. CDR3 nucleotides: TGTGCCAGCAGTTTAAGCTTGGACTCGAGCAATCAGCCCCAGCATTTT. The chain uses TRBV28 and TRBJ1-5; D is unresolved. Per germline, CDR1 MDHEN and CDR2 SYDVKM. The CDR3 contains 16 residues. The V gene lost 2 bases and the J gene lost 1 base, with 12 bases spanning the gap.

This chain connects TRBV5-4 to TRBJ2-7; unclear D gene. The length of the CDR3 is 13 residues. The germline V and J ends were trimmed by 0 bases and 4 bases, with 8 bases remaining between them. CDR1 is SGHNT, CDR2 YYREEE, per germline (reference sequence). The CDR3 sequence is CASSLGPTYEQYF. CDR3 bases: TGTGCCAGCAGCTTGGGTCCCACGTACGAGCAGTACTTC.

V gene TRBV28 combines with J gene TRBJ1-5, with D perhaps matching TRBD1 (6 bases). Trimming removed 5 bases from V and 6 bases from J, with 11 bases in between. Looked up from germline, CDR1 is MDHEN and CDR2 is SYDVKM. The CDR3 is made up of 13 amino acids. In nucleotides, the CDR3 is TGTGCCAGCAGTCAGGACAGCGGTCAGCCCCAGCATTTT. This sequence encodes CASSQDSGQPQHF.

The chain uses TRBV4-2 and TRBJ1-5; 7 positions match TRBD1. The length of the CDR3 is 16 residues. CDR1 and CDR2 (germline): LGHNA, YNFKEQ. With V trimmed by 0 bases and J by 5 bases, 7 bases remained unmatched. CDR3 sequence reads: CASSQDHGQAYQPQHF. The CDR3 DNA reads TGTGCCAGCAGCCAAGATCACGGACAGGCTTATCAGCCCCAGCATTTT.

The chain uses TRBV18 and TRBJ2-5; D is uncertain. V was clipped by 0 bases and J by 5 bases, with 4 bases between them. The CDR3 runs 12 residues. Germline lookup yields CDR1 KGHSH and CDR2 LQKENI. CDR3 protein: CASSPPSETQYF. The CDR3 nucleotides read TGTGCCAGCTCACCACCGTCCGAGACCCAGTACTTC.

The rearrangement links TRBV25-1 to TRBJ1-1; unclear D gene. V was shortened by 3 bases and J by 0 bases, with 11 bases between the two germline ends. Germline lookup yields CDR1 MGHDK and CDR2 SYGVNS. There are 15 residues in the CDR3. In DNA, the CDR3 is TGTGCCAGCAGTGATTCCCGGACGGTGAACACTGAAGCTTTCTTT. Translation gives CASSDSRTVNTEAFF.

The chain links TRBV9 to TRBJ1-2; no reliable D call. V lost 0 bases, J lost 1 base, and 4 bases lay in between. Germline-derived CDR1 and CDR2 are SGDLS and YYNGEE. The CDR3 covers 13 residues. The CDR3 region is CASSVAGNYGYTF. Written as DNA, the CDR3 is TGTGCCAGCAGCGTAGCGGGTAACTATGGCTACACCTTC.

In its sample, this clone was seen once. The gene calls are TRBV4-1 and TRBJ1-2; maybe TRBD1 (6 bases). CDR3 length equals 15 residues. CDR1 MGHRA and CDR2 YSYEKL come from the germline V gene. V lost 0 bases to trimming and J lost 3 bases, with 11 bases between them. The CDR3 DNA reads TGCGCCAGCAGCCAAGAGGGGGACACCTACTATGGCTACACCTTC. Encoded protein: CASSQEGDTYYGYTF.

This clone was seen a few times. CDR3 coding DNA: TGCGCCAGCAGCCAAGGGAGGACAACCGGGACTAGCGGGAGGGCGGGGGAGACCCAGTACTTC. Translating it yields CASSQGRTTGTSGRAGETQYF. The chain uses TRBV4-1 and TRBJ2-5; 16 bases match TRBD2. The J segment lost 5 bases and the V segment lost 1 base, leaving 16 bases of the junction unmatched. The CDR3 covers 21 residues. Germline V gene data show CDR1 as MGHRA and CDR2 as YSYEKL.

This clone was picked up one time. The chain has TRBV14 and TRBJ2-5; no clear D gene. V lost 2 bases, J lost 1 base, and 5 bases lay in between. The germline gives CDR1 SGHDN, CDR2 FVKESK. The CDR3 runs to 13 residues. The DNA of the CDR3 is TGTGCCAGCAGCCAAAACAGCCAAGAGACCCAGTACTTC. Its translation is CASSQNSQETQYF.

The rearrangement uses TRBV5-4 and TRBJ2-1; D unresolved. V was pared by 3 bases and J by 7 bases, with 8 bases between. Looked up from germline, CDR1 is SGHNT and CDR2 is YYREEE (reference sequence). The CDR3 spans 12 residues. The CDR3 DNA is TGTGCCAGCAGCTCCTTGGGGAATGAGCAGTTCTTC. Residues: CASSSLGNEQFF.

As DNA, the CDR3 is TGTGCCAGCACGGTCGGACTAAACTATGGCTACACCTTC. It yields the protein CASTVGLNYGYTF. This rearrangement joins TRBV6-6 to TRBJ1-2; D unclear. The germline V and J ends were trimmed by 7 bases and 2 bases, with 11 bases remaining between them. Germline values: CDR1 MNHNY, CDR2 SVGAGI (reference sequence). The CDR3 runs to 13 residues.

The chain links TRBV7-9 to TRBJ2-2; D is unclear. V was pared by 5 bases and J by 7 bases, with 14 bases between. The germline V gene has CDR1 SEHNR and CDR2 FQNEAQ (reference sequence). The CDR3 has 14 amino acids. CDR3: CASSRGPLGGELFF. In DNA form, the CDR3 reads TGTGCCAGCAGCCGTGGGCCCTTGGGCGGGGAGCTGTTTTTT.

The V call is TRBV2, the J call TRBJ1-4, with D maybe TRBD1 (5 bases). This CDR3 contains 12 residues. The V end lost 4 bases, the J end lost 7 bases, and 7 bases lay between the germline ends. The germline V gene has CDR1 SNHLY and CDR2 FYNNEI. CDR3 DNA sequence: TGTGCCAGCAGTGGGACAACTGAAAAACTGTTTTTT. The encoded protein is CASSGTTEKLFF.

The V and J genes are TRBV10-3 and TRBJ2-7, with 7 bases matching TRBD1. Germline V gene lookup returns CDR1 ENHRY and CDR2 SYGVKD. The CDR3 is 14 residues long. V lost 2 bases and J lost 5; bases outside the gene matches: 6. This CDR3 is CAISEREGANEQYF. CDR3 DNA: TGTGCCATCAGTGAGCGAGAGGGGGCCAACGAGCAGTACTTC.

The rearrangement joins TRBV29-1 to TRBJ2-3, with 7 bases that match TRBD1. The germline V gene has CDR1 SQVTM and CDR2 ANQGSEA. J was trimmed by 2 bases and V by 7 bases; bases with no gene match: 6. This CDR3 contains 13 residues. The CDR3 region is CSAFDRVTDTQYF. In DNA, the CDR3 is TGCAGCGCCTTCGACAGGGTCACAGATACGCAGTATTTT.

Points on this clone: The same CDR3 can be traced to other DNA sequences in this sample. The chain carries TRBV19 and TRBJ2-5, with D unclear. V lost 8 bases and J lost 1, with 11 bases in between. From germline, CDR1 is LNHDA and CDR2 SQIVND (reference sequence). The CDR3 covers 13 residues. CDR3 sequence: CASRPGPQETQYF. The CDR3 DNA sequence: TGTGCCAGTCGACCGGGCCCCCAAGAGACCCAGTACTTC.

This clone was recorded only once. The V and J genes are TRBV7-9 and TRBJ2-7, with 12 bases matching TRBD2. Germline V gives CDR1 SEHNR, CDR2 FQNEAQ (reference sequence). V was clipped by 8 bases and J by 6 bases; unmatched bases: 11. CDR3 length equals 15 residues. The CDR3 region has the DNA TGTGCCAGCCTGACAGAACTAGCGGGGGGCCTCGAGCAGTACTTC. Protein product: CASLTELAGGLEQYF.

The chain recombines TRBV5-1 with TRBJ2-3; 9 bases are a match to TRBD1. J lost 4 bases, V lost 1 base, and 7 bases had no gene match. This CDR3 spans 16 amino acids. Germline CDR1 and CDR2: SGHRS and YFSETQ. The CDR3 DNA follows: TGCGCCAGCAGCTTGACGACAGGGGGAACGCCAGATACGCAGTATTTT. It yields the protein CASSLTTGGTPDTQYF.

This rearrangement joins TRBV13 to TRBJ2-2, with D perhaps TRBD1 (6 bases). This CDR3 contains 17 residues. CDR1 is PRHDT, CDR2 FYEKMQ, per germline (reference sequence). V lost 4 bases and J lost 0, with 15 bases in between. The CDR3 DNA reads TGTGCCAGCAGCTCACCTCAGGGGACGGCGAACACCGGGGAGCTGTTTTTT. Translated, it gives CASSSPQGTANTGELFF. Together with reference TRBV13 and TRBJ2-2, the CDR3 gives the full variable domain: AAGVIQSPRHLIKEKRETATLKCYPIPRHDTVYWYQQGPGQDPQFLISFYEKMQSDKGSIPDRFSAQQFSDYHSELNMSSLELGDSALYFCASSSPQGTANTGELFFGEGSRLTVL.

The V and J genes are TRBV29-1 and TRBJ2-2; TRBD1 agrees at 9 bases. Germline-derived CDR1 and CDR2 are SQVTM and ANQGSEA. The CDR3 extends over 13 amino acids. V trimming: 7 bases; J trimming: 4 bases; junction bases outside the gene matches: 4. CDR3 bases: TGCAGCGCACGGACAGGGGTCACCGGGGAGCTGTTTTTT. Protein product: CSARTGVTGELFF.

The chain carries TRBV11-2 and TRBJ1-1; D ambiguous. Trimming removed 3 bases from V and 8 bases from J, with 10 bases in between. CDR1 SGHAT and CDR2 FQNNGV come from the germline V gene. The CDR3 is made up of 12 amino acids. In DNA form, the CDR3 reads TGTGCCAGCAGCTTTCAGGCCAGCGAAGCTTTCTTT. Its translation: CASSFQASEAFF.

The V gene is TRBV6-4, the J gene TRBJ2-2; possibly TRBD2 for D (6 bases). The V end lost 0 bases, the J end lost 1 base, and 9 bases lay between the germline ends. This CDR3 comprises 16 residues. The germline CDR1 and CDR2 sequences are MRHNA and SNTAGT. CDR3 protein: CASSDSGRGNTGELFF. The CDR3 nucleotides are TGTGCCAGCAGTGACTCAGGGCGGGGGAACACCGGGGAGCTGTTTTTT.

V gene TRBV19 combines with J gene TRBJ2-2; D is ambiguous. Germline lookup yields CDR1 LNHDA and CDR2 SQIVND (reference sequence). The CDR3 contains 12 residues. V was pared by 5 bases and J by 5 bases, with 6 bases between. The CDR3 is CASSLGTGELFF. The CDR3, as DNA: TGTGCCAGTAGTCTGGGGACCGGGGAGCTGTTTTTT.

This sequence joins TRBV28 and TRBJ2-2; D uncertain. Germline loops: CDR1 MDHEN, CDR2 SYDVKM. This CDR3 comprises 13 residues. The V gene lost 7 bases and the J gene lost 0 bases, with 6 bases spanning the gap. DNA of the CDR3: TGTGCCAGCACGTCAGCGAACACCGGGGAGCTGTTTTTT. Translating gives CASTSANTGELFF.

The V gene is TRBV14, the J gene TRBJ1-5, with D maybe TRBD1 (5 bases). Germline V gene lookup returns CDR1 SGHDN and CDR2 FVKESK. The CDR3 loop spans 13 amino acids. The V gene lost 4 bases and the J gene lost 4 bases, with 8 bases spanning the gap. The CDR3 region has the DNA TGTGCCAGCAGCCCGACAGAGAATCAGCCCCAGCATTTT. Residues: CASSPTENQPQHF. Filled out from reference TRBV14 and TRBJ1-5, the complete variable domain reads EAGVTQFPSHSVIEKGQTVTLRCDPISGHDNLYWYRRVMGKEIKFLLHFVKESKQDESGMPNNRFLAERTGGTYSTLKVQPAELEDSGVYFCASSPTENQPQHFGDGTRLSIL.

The V gene is TRBV2, the J gene TRBJ1-5, with a weak D call TRBD1 (5 bases). The CDR3 loop spans 13 amino acids. Between the trimmed V and J ends, which lost 3 bases and 7 bases, there was a span of 10 bases. Germline V gene lookup returns CDR1 SNHLY and CDR2 FYNNEI. CDR3 amino acids: CASSEDKRQPQHF. CDR3 sequence (DNA): TGTGCCAGCAGTGAGGACAAAAGGCAGCCCCAGCATTTT. The full variable domain, in which reference TRBV2 and TRBJ1-5 provide the parts outside the CDR3, is EPEVTQTPSHQVTQMGQEVILRCVPISNHLYFYWYRQILGQKVEFLVSFYNNEISEKSEIFDDQFSVERPDGSNFTLKIRSTKLEDSAMYFCASSEDKRQPQHFGDGTRLSIL.

J is TRBJ1-5 and V is TRBV7-2; 7 bases fit TRBD1. The length of the CDR3 is 16 residues. The V and J ends lost 2 bases and 4 bases, in that order; junction bases with no gene match: 8. Germline V gives CDR1 SGHTA, CDR2 FQGNSA. The CDR3 coding sequence is TGTGCCAGCAGCTTACAGGGGGGAACCTTGAATCAGCCCCAGCATTTT. It codes for CASSLQGGTLNQPQHF.